These 2 T cell receptor beta chains share one sample of origin, sequenced in a study. TCRdb itself ran the reads through MiXCR, one entry per CDR3 protein. The sample yields around 180 distinct CDR3 sequences, around 25% seen once. The sample was CD8+ T cells (not recorded whether cultured). Receptors were obtained from a male donor.

Relative to its sample, this clonotype is large. This chain joins TRBV27 and TRBJ2-2, with 8 bases lining up with TRBD2. Unmatched junction bases numbered 6, after V lost 3 bases and J lost 6 bases. The CDR3 is 15 amino acids. CDR1 and CDR2 (germline): MNHEY, SMNVEV (reference sequence). The CDR3 sequence is CASSFGSGAPGELFF. The CDR3 DNA sequence: TGTGCCAGCAGTTTCGGTAGCGGGGCCCCCGGGGAGCTGTTTTTT.

This clonotype was seen a few times. A read error may account for a junction end that differs from germline. This rearrangement joins TRBV4-2 to TRBJ2-5; D ambiguous. Germline loops: CDR1 LGHNA, CDR2 YNFKEQ. This CDR3 comprises 12 residues. CDR3 nucleotides: TGTGCCAGCAGCCAAGATCAAGTGACCCAGTACTTC. It is translated as CASSQDQVTQYF.